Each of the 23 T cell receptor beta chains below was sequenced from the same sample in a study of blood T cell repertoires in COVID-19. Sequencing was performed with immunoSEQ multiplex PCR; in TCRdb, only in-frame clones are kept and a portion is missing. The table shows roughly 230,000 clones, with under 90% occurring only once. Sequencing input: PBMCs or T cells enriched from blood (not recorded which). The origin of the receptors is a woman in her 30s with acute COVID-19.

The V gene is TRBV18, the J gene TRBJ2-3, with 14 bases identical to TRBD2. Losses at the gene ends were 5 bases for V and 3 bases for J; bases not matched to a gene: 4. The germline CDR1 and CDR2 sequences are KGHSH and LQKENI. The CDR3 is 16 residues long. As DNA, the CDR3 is TGTGCCAGCTCATCGGGACTAGCGGGGGAAACAGATACGCAGTATTTT. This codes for CASSSGLAGETDTQYF. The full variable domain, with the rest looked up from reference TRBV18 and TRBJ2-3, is NAGVMQNPRHLVRRRGQEARLRCSPMKGHSHVYWYRQLPEEGLKFMVYLQKENIIDESGMPKERFSAEFPKEGPSILRIQQVVRGDSAAYFCASSSGLAGETDTQYFGPGTRLTVL.

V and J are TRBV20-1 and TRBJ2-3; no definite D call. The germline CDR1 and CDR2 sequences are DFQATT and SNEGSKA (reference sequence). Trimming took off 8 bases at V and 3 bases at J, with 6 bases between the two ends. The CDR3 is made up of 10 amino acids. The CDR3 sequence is CSRVTDTQYF. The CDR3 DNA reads TGCAGTCGGGTAACAGATACGCAGTATTTT.

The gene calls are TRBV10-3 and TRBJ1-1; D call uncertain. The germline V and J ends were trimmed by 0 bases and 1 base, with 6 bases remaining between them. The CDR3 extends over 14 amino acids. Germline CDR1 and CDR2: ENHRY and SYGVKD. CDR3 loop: CAISESVANTEAFF. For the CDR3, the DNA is TGTGCCATCAGTGAGTCAGTAGCGAACACTGAAGCTTTCTTT.

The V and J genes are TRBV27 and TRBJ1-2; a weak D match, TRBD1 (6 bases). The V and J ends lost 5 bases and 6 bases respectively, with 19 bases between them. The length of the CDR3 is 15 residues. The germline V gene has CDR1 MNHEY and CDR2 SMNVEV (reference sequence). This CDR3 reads CASSARAGTFNGYTF. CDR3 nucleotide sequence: TGTGCCAGCAGTGCCCGAGCCGGGACATTCAATGGCTACACCTTC.

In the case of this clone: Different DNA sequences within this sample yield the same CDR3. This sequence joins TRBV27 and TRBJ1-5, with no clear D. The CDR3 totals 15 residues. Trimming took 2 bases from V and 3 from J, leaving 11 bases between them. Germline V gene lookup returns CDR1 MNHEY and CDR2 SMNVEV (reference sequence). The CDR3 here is CASSLGPGSNQPQHF. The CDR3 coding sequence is TGTGCCAGCAGTTTAGGTCCAGGTTCCAATCAGCCCCAGCATTTT.

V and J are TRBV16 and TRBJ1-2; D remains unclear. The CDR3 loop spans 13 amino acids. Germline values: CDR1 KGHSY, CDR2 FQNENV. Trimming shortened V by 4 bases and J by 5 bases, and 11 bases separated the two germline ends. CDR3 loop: CASSPEALYGYTF. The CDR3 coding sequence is TGTGCCAGCAGCCCTGAGGCACTTTATGGCTACACCTTC.

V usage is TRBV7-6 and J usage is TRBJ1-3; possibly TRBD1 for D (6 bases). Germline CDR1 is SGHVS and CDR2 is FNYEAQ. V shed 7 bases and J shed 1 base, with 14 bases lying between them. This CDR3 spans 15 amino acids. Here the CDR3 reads CASTVNQGSGNTIYF. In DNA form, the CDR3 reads TGTGCCAGCACCGTCAATCAGGGGTCTGGAAACACCATATATTTT.

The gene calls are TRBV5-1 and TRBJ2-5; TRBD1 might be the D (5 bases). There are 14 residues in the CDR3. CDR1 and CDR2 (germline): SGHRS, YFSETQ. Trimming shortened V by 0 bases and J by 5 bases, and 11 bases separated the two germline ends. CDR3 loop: CASSLALQEETQYF. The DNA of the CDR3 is TGCGCCAGCAGCTTGGCCTTACAGGAGGAGACCCAGTACTTC.

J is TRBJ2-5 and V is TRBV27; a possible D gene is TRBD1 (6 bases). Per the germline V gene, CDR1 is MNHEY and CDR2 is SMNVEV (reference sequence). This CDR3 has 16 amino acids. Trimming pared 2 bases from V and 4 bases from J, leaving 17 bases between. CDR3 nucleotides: TGTGCCAGCAGTTTAGGGGGCCGTGGTCCCCCAGAGACCCAGTACTTC. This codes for CASSLGGRGPPETQYF.

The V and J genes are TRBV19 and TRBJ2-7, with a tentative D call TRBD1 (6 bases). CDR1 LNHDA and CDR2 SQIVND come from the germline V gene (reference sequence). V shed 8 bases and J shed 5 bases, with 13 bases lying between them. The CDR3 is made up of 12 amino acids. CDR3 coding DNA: TGTGCCAGTCAAGGGGGATACCACGAGCAGTACTTC. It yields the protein CASQGGYHEQYF.

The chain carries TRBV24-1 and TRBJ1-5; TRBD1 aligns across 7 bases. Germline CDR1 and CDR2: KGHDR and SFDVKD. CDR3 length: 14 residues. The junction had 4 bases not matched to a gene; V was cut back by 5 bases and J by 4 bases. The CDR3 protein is CATSAGGVNQPQHF. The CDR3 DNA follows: TGTGCCACCAGTGCAGGGGGAGTGAATCAGCCCCAGCATTTT.

CDR3 sequence: CATSDSNPTSGGVDIQYF. DNA of the CDR3: TGTGCCACCAGTGATTCCAACCCCACTAGCGGGGGGGTGGACATTCAGTACTTC. The chain has TRBV24-1 and TRBJ2-4; 13 bases line up with TRBD2. The CDR3 sequence is 18 residues long. Germline V lookup: CDR1 KGHDR, CDR2 SFDVKD. V lost 2 bases, J lost 8 bases, and 11 bases stayed unmatched.

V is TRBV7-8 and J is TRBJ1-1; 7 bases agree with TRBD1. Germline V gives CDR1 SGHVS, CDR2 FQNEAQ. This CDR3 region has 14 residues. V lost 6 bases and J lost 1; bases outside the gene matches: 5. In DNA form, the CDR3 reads TGTGCCAGCAGACCCGGGACAGCGAACACTGAAGCTTTCTTT. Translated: CASRPGTANTEAFF. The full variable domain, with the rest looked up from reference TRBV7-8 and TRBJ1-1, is GAGVSQSPRYKVAKRGQDVALRCDPISGHVSLFWYQQALGQGPEFLTYFQNEAQLDKSGLPSDRFFAERPEGSVSTLKIQRTQQEDSAVYLCASRPGTANTEAFFGQGTRLTVV.

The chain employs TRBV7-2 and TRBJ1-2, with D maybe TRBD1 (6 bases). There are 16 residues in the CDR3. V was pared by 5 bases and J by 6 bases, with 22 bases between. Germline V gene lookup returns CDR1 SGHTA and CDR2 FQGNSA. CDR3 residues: CASSQQSRQALDGYTF. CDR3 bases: TGTGCCAGCAGCCAGCAGAGTAGACAGGCCTTAGATGGCTACACCTTC.

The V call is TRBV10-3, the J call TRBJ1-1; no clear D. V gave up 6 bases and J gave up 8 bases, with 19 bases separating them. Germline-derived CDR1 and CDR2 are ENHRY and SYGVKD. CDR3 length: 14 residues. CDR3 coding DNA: TGTGCCATCAGCCCATCGACTGGAACTACGGAAGCTTTCTTT. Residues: CAISPSTGTTEAFF.

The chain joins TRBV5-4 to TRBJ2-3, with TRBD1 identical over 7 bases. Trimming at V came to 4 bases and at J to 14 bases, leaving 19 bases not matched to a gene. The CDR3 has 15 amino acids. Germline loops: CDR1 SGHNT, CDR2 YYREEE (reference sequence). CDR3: CASSARDSGAAVRYF. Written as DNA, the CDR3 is TGTGCCAGCAGCGCCCGGGACAGTGGAGCAGCAGTTCGGTATTTT.

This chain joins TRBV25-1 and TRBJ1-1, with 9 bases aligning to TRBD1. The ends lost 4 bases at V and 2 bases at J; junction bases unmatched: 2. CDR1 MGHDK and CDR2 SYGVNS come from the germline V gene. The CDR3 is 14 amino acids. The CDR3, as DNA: TGTGCCAGCAGTGGGGGACAGGGAAACACTGAAGCTTTCTTT. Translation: CASSGGQGNTEAFF.

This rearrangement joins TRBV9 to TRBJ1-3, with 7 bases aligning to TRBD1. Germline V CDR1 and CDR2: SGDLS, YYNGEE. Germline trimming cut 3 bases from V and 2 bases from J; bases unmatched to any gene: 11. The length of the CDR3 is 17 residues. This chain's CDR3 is CASSALETGYTGNTIYF. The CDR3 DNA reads TGTGCCAGCAGCGCTCTCGAGACAGGGTACACTGGAAACACCATATATTTT.

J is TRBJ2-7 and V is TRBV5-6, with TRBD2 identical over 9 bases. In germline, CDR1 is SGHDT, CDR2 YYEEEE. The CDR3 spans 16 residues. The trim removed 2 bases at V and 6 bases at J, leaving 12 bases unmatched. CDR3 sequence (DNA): TGTGCCAGCAGCTTCGGCTGGGCGGGGGGGCCCGGCGAGCAGTACTTC. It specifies CASSFGWAGGPGEQYF. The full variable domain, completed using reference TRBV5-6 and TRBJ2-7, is DAGVTQSPTHLIKTRGQQVTLRCSPKSGHDTVSWYQQALGQGPQFIFQYYEEEERQRGNFPDRFSGHQFPNYSSELNVNALLLGDSALYLCASSFGWAGGPGEQYFGPGTRLTVT.

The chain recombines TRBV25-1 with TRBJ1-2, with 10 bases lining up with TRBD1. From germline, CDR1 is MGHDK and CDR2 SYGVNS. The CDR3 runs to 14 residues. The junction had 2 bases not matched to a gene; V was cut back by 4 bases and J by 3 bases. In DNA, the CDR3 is TGTGCCAGCAGTGGGGGACAGGGGTACTATGGCTACACCTTC. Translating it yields CASSGGQGYYGYTF.

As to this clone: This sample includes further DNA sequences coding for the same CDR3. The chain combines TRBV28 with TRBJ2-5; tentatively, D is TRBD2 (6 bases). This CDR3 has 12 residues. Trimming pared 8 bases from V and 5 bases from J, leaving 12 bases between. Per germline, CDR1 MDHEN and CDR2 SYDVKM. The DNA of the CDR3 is TGTGCCAGCCTGGGGGGTAAGGAGACCCAGTACTTC. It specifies CASLGGKETQYF.

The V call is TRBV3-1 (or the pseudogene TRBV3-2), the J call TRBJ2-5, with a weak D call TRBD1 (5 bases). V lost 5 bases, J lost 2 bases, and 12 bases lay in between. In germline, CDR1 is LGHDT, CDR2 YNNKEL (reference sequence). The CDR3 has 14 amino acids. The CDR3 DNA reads TGTGCCAGCAGCACGACAGCAATTCAAGAGACCCAGTACTTC. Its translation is CASSTTAIQETQYF.

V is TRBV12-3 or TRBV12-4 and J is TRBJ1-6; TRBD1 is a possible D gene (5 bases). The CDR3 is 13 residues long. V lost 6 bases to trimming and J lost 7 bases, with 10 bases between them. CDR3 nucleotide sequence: TGTGCCAGCAGAGACAGCGGGAATTCACCCCTCCACTTT. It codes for CASRDSGNSPLHF.